A single T cell receptor beta chain is shown here with its context. This specimen belongs to a study of cytomegalovirus exposure and HLA in healthy donors. Per germline, CDR1 MDHEN and CDR2 SYDVKM. The CDR3 loop spans 16 amino acids. V shed 1 base, J shed 2 bases, and the junction held 5 bases outside the gene matches. The PCR had 60 Vbeta and 13 Jbeta primers. The protocol was immunoSEQ multiplex PCR, while the TCRdb copy is restricted to in-frame clones and leaves out a portion. The sample consists of 160,000 or so clones, 79% of them appearing once. The chain uses TRBV28 and TRBJ2-7, with TRBD1 identical over 10 bases. The TCR was taken from a man aged 40-49 years in good health and CMV-seronegative. Sample: PBMCs. In nucleotides, the CDR3 is TGTGCCAGCAGTTTATACTCCGGGACAGGGGCCTACGAGCAGTACTTC. Protein: CASSLYSGTGAYEQYF.